This passage covers 17 T cell receptor beta chains from one sample sequenced in a study of response to subunit inactivated influenza vaccine. TCRdb reanalysed the RT-PCR reads using MiXCR and keeps one entry per CDR3 protein. The table includes 550,000 to 800,000 distinct CDR3 sequences, approximately 15% detected once. Specimen: PBMCs from blood, collected roughly 12 days after vaccination. These receptors were collected from a man over 45 who received an inactivated influenza vaccine.

This clonotype showed up just a few times. This chain connects TRBV5-1 to TRBJ2-1, with D tentatively TRBD1 or TRBD2 (5 bases each). V dropped 2 bases and J dropped 7 bases, with 13 bases sitting between them. The CDR3 runs to 14 residues. Looked up from germline, CDR1 is SGHRS and CDR2 is YFSETQ. CDR3 amino acids: CASSLVGDFNEQFF. DNA of the CDR3: TGCGCCAGCAGCTTAGTGGGGGATTTTAATGAGCAGTTCTTC.

The count of this clonotype is one. The CDR3 is CASSQGDYTQTQYF. Written as DNA, the CDR3 is TGCGCCAGCAGCCAAGGGGACTATACCCAGACCCAGTACTTC. The V gene is TRBV5-1, the J gene TRBJ2-5, with 7 bases fitting TRBD2. This CDR3 region has 14 residues. J was trimmed by 6 bases and V by 4 bases; bases with no gene match: 9. Germline V gene data show CDR1 as SGHRS and CDR2 as YFSETQ.

This clonotype was detected a few times. This chain connects TRBV3-1 to TRBJ2-6, with 8 bases lining up with TRBD1. Trimming cost V 0 bases and J 3 bases; bases outside gene matches: 7. This CDR3 comprises 18 residues. Looked up from germline, CDR1 is LGHDT and CDR2 is YNNKEL (reference sequence). In DNA, the CDR3 is TGTGCCAGCAGCCAAGATCAGGGGGCACTAAATGGGGCCAACGTCCTGACTTTC. Translating gives CASSQDQGALNGANVLTF. The full variable domain, with the rest looked up from reference TRBV3-1 and TRBJ2-6, is DTAVSQTPKYLVTQMGNDKSIKCEQNLGHDTMYWYKQDSKKFLKIMFSYNNKELIINETVPNRFSPKSPDKAHLNLHINSLELGDSAVYFCASSQDQGALNGANVLTFGAGSRLTVL.

With regard to this clonotype: An end of the junction does not agree with germline; a read error may underlie this. The chain recombines TRBV4-2 with TRBJ2-1; D gene uncertain. This CDR3 is 13 amino acids long. Germline CDR1 and CDR2: LGHNA and YNFKEQ. The CDR3 is CDSSQPPRNEQFF. CDR3 sequence (DNA): TGTGACAGCAGCCAACCTCCCAGGAATGAGCAGTTCTTC.

This CDR3 reads CSAATEARGPQRSGANVLTF. Written as DNA, the CDR3 is TGCAGTGCGGCTACCGAGGCCAGGGGGCCGCAACGCTCTGGGGCCAACGTCCTGACTTTC. The chain employs TRBV20-1 and TRBJ2-6; 8 nucleotides match TRBD1. The CDR3 is 20 residues long. Germline lookup yields CDR1 DFQATT and CDR2 SNEGSKA (reference sequence). The J segment lost 0 bases and the V segment lost 6 bases, leaving 19 bases of the junction unmatched.

This clonotype has a handful of counts. The chain is built from TRBV12-3 or TRBV12-4 and TRBJ2-2; 9 bases line up with TRBD2. This CDR3 is built from 16 residues. Trimming took 2 bases from V and 3 from J; bases not matched to a gene: 4. The DNA of the CDR3 is TGTGCCAGCAGTTTATCTGGCGGGAGGGACACCGGGGAGCTGTTTTTT. This translates into CASSLSGGRDTGELFF.

This clonotype was recorded a few times. The chain joins TRBV20-1 to TRBJ2-7; weak D call: TRBD2 (5 bases). V gave up 1 base and J gave up 4 bases, with 17 bases separating them. Germline values: CDR1 DFQATT, CDR2 SNEGSKA (reference sequence). The CDR3 covers 15 residues. The CDR3 bases are TGCAGTGCTAGAGTCCCCCTCCGGGAAGTGTACGAGCAGTACTTC. Protein: CSARVPLREVYEQYF.

This clonotype was picked up one time. V gene TRBV28 combines with J gene TRBJ1-5, with 8 bases matching TRBD1. The CDR3 is 19 amino acids. V lost 2 bases to trimming and J lost 0 bases; unmatched junction nucleotides: 12. Germline V gene lookup returns CDR1 MDHEN and CDR2 SYDVKM. This chain's CDR3 is CASSLTGTGNFYSNQPQHF. The DNA of the CDR3 is TGTGCCAGCAGTTTAACCGGGACAGGCAATTTTTATAGCAATCAGCCCCAGCATTTT. Together with reference TRBV28 and TRBJ1-5, the CDR3 gives the full variable domain: DVKVTQSSRYLVKRTGEKVFLECVQDMDHENMFWYRQDPGLGLRLIYFSYDVKMKEKGDIPEGYSVSREKKERFSLILESASTNQTSMYLCASSLTGTGNFYSNQPQHFGDGTRLSIL.

The chain employs TRBV20-1 and TRBJ2-7; D may be TRBD2 (6 bases). Germline V CDR1 and CDR2: DFQATT, SNEGSKA (reference sequence). V was clipped by 8 bases and J by 2 bases, with 22 bases between them. This CDR3 spans 15 amino acids. In nucleotides, the CDR3 is TGCAGTAGCTCCGGGACTCCAGGTCGGACCTACGAGCAGTACTTC. Translated: CSSSGTPGRTYEQYF.

The J gene is TRBJ2-7, the V gene TRBV20-1, with 7 bases fitting TRBD1. The CDR3 is made up of 14 amino acids. CDR1 and CDR2 from the germline V gene are DFQATT and SNEGSKA (reference sequence). V dropped 2 bases and J dropped 4; count of bases not matched to a gene: 8. The CDR3 DNA sequence: TGCAGTGCTAGACAGGGGGATCGGATTTACGAGCAGTACTTC. Amino acids: CSARQGDRIYEQYF.

For this clonotype: A single base separates this from a much larger clone, so it may be a read error. This chain links TRBV6-2 or TRBV6-3 with TRBJ2-3; D gene ambiguous. Trimming removed 6 bases from V and 2 bases from J, with 12 bases in between. Per the germline V gene, CDR1 is MNHEY and CDR2 is SVGEGT. The CDR3 runs to 14 residues. CDR3 residues: CASRIHGYTDTQYF. The CDR3 bases are TGTGCCAGCAGAATACACGGGTACACAGATACGCAGTATTTT.

The V and J genes are TRBV9 and TRBJ2-4; the D is unclear. The ends were cut back, 0 bases at V and 0 bases at J, with 4 bases in the middle. This CDR3 has 14 residues. Germline V gene sequence: CDR1 SGDLS, CDR2 YYNGEE. CDR3: CASSVGVAKNIQYF. CDR3 DNA: TGTGCCAGCAGCGTAGGGGTAGCCAAAAACATTCAGTACTTC. Variable domain in full (rest from reference TRBV9 and TRBJ2-4): DSGVTQTPKHLITATGQRVTLRCSPRSGDLSVYWYQQSLDQGLQFLIQYYNGEERAKGNILERFSAQQFPDLHSELNLSSLELGDSALYFCASSVGVAKNIQYFGAGTRLSVL.

This clonotype was observed a handful of times. This sequence joins TRBV7-6 and TRBJ2-2; TRBD2 matches 10 bases. CDR3 length equals 15 residues. V lost 6 bases to trimming and J lost 3 bases; unmatched junction nucleotides: 4. Germline CDR1 SGHVS, CDR2 FNYEAQ. The chain's CDR3 is CASRLTSGYTGELFF. In DNA form, the CDR3 reads TGTGCCAGCAGGTTGACTAGCGGGTACACCGGGGAGCTGTTTTTT.

This clonotype was recorded a few times. The chain has TRBV6-2 or TRBV6-3 and TRBJ1-1, with D hard to call. CDR1 is MNHEY and CDR2 is SVGEGT in the germline V gene. Trimming removed 0 bases at V and 4 bases at J, with 9 bases between. The CDR3 totals 14 residues. The CDR3 here is CASSYSIRSTEAFF. CDR3 DNA: TGTGCCAGCAGTTACTCGATTAGGAGCACTGAAGCTTTCTTT.

The rearrangement links TRBV7-8 to TRBJ1-5, with 8 bases aligning to TRBD1. Losses at the gene ends were 5 bases for V and 7 bases for J; bases not matched to a gene: 10. CDR3 size: 15 residues. The germline V gene has CDR1 SGHVS and CDR2 FQNEAQ. CDR3 sequence reads: CASSLSGQAGQPQHF. CDR3 in DNA: TGTGCCAGCAGCCTATCGGGACAGGCTGGCCAGCCCCAGCATTTT.

The chain couples TRBV4-3 to TRBJ1-2; D call uncertain. The CDR3 consists of 16 residues. Per the germline V gene, CDR1 is LGHNA and CDR2 is YSLEER. Deletions cut 0 bases from V and 4 bases from J, with 15 bases between. The CDR3 spells CASSQDIFSTPYGYTF. In DNA form, the CDR3 reads TGCGCCAGCAGCCAAGATATATTCTCGACCCCCTATGGCTACACCTTC.

The chain uses TRBV27 and TRBJ2-3; the D gene could be TRBD1 or TRBD2 (6 bases each). V was pared by 6 bases and J by 1 base, with 8 bases between. This CDR3 has 13 amino acids. Looked up from germline, CDR1 is MNHEY and CDR2 is SMNVEV (reference sequence). This CDR3 is CASREGGTDTQYF. The CDR3 coding sequence is TGTGCCAGCAGGGAGGGGGGCACAGATACGCAGTATTTT.